What follows are 10 T cell receptor beta chains derived from one specimen sequenced in a study of regulatory T cells. Amplification used 52 TRBV primers and 13 TRBJ primers. Clones were read by immunoSEQ multiplex PCR, and TCRdb kept only the in-frame ones, dropping some. The sample contains several thousand clones, around 80% of which appear only once. Sequencing was carried out using CD8+ T cells sorted from blood. The receptors were gathered from a child aged 5 to 17 with CD3G deficiency.

CDR3 bases: TGTGCCAGCAGCTTAGAGTGGTGGGAGACCCAGTACTTC. It encodes CASSLEWWETQYF. This chain connects TRBV7-8 to TRBJ2-5; the D is unclear. Germline CDR1 SGHVS, CDR2 FQNEAQ. The CDR3 contains 13 residues. Between the trimmed V and J ends, which lost 1 base and 5 bases, there was a span of 8 bases.

The chain couples TRBV28 to TRBJ2-6; D ambiguous. The CDR3 has 19 amino acids. CDR1 and CDR2 from the germline V gene are MDHEN and SYDVKM. The V end lost 5 bases, the J end lost 1 base, and 21 bases lay between the germline ends. For the CDR3, the DNA is TGTGCCAGCAGTACTAACAAGGGATCCGTGATGTCTGGGGCCAACGTCCTGACTTTC. Translating gives CASSTNKGSVMSGANVLTF.

The chain combines TRBV7-9 with TRBJ1-1; unclear D gene. The CDR3 runs 12 residues. The ends were cut back, 3 bases at V and 5 bases at J, with 7 bases in the middle. Per germline, CDR1 SEHNR and CDR2 FQNEAQ (reference sequence). The CDR3 bases are TGTGCCAGCAGCTTGGGAAGGACTGAAGCTTTCTTT. It yields the protein CASSLGRTEAFF.

The chain carries TRBV28 and TRBJ2-1; TRBD2 might be the D (5 bases). This CDR3 region has 12 residues. The germline V gene encodes CDR1 MDHEN and CDR2 SYDVKM. V was cut by 5 bases and J by 11 bases, with 13 bases left in between. The CDR3 DNA reads TGTGCCAGCAGTCAGACGGGAATTCAGCAGTTCTTC. Protein product: CASSQTGIQQFF.

V and J are TRBV7-4 and TRBJ2-2; 13 positions agree with TRBD2. Germline V gene data show CDR1 as SGHVT and CDR2 as SQSDAQ. The CDR3 runs to 16 residues. J gave up 7 bases and V 1 base, and 3 bases lay outside the gene matches. The CDR3 reads CASSLVLAGGLGELFF. CDR3 bases: TGTGCCAGCAGCTTAGTACTAGCGGGAGGGCTCGGGGAGCTGTTTTTT.

The V call is TRBV5-1, the J call TRBJ1-6; 7 nucleotides match TRBD1. V dropped 4 bases and J dropped 7; count of bases not matched to a gene: 5. This CDR3 has 14 residues. CDR1 and CDR2 (germline): SGHRS, YFSETQ. The CDR3 loop reads CASSLGTVNSPLHF. CDR3 DNA sequence: TGCGCCAGCAGCCTGGGGACAGTGAATTCACCCCTCCACTTT.

This clone was counted between two and nine times. The V gene is TRBV6-1, the J gene TRBJ2-6, with 7 positions matching TRBD1. CDR1 is MNHNS and CDR2 is SASEGT in the germline V gene. J lost 4 bases, V lost 2 bases, and 8 bases had no gene match. The CDR3 runs to 17 residues. CDR3 amino acids: CASSEWKGAGGANVLTF. CDR3 DNA: TGTGCCAGCAGTGAATGGAAGGGGGCGGGCGGGGCCAACGTCCTGACTTTC.

Written as DNA, the CDR3 is TGTGCCAGCAGCTTAGAGGGGACAAAGAACACTGAAGCTTTCTTT. It encodes CASSLEGTKNTEAFF. V gene TRBV11-2 combines with J gene TRBJ1-1; D possibly corresponds to TRBD1 (6 bases). CDR1 and CDR2 from the germline V gene are SGHAT and FQNNGV. The ends were cut back, 0 bases at V and 1 base at J, with 9 bases in the middle. The CDR3 is 15 amino acids. The full variable domain, completed using reference TRBV11-2 and TRBJ1-1, is EAGVAQSPRYKIIEKRQSVAFWCNPISGHATLYWYQQILGQGPKLLIQFQNNGVVDDSQLPKDRFSAERLKGVDSTLKIQPAKLEDSAVYLCASSLEGTKNTEAFFGQGTRLTVV.

The rearrangement uses TRBV19 and TRBJ1-1; D gene unclear. The CDR3 spans 13 residues. Trimming took 6 bases from V and 6 from J, leaving 14 bases between them. CDR1 and CDR2 from the germline V gene are LNHDA and SQIVND (reference sequence). As DNA, the CDR3 is TGTGCCAGTAGCCCCCGGGGTGGCGCTGAAGCTTTCTTT. It is translated as CASSPRGGAEAFF.

V gene TRBV13 combines with J gene TRBJ2-1; the D is unclear. Germline CDR1 and CDR2: PRHDT and FYEKMQ (reference sequence). The CDR3 length is 13 residues. Trimming removed 3 bases at V and 9 bases at J, with 12 bases between. The CDR3 DNA follows: TGTGCCAGCAGCTTCGGCTCAAATGGTGAGCAGTTCTTC. The encoded protein is CASSFGSNGEQFF.